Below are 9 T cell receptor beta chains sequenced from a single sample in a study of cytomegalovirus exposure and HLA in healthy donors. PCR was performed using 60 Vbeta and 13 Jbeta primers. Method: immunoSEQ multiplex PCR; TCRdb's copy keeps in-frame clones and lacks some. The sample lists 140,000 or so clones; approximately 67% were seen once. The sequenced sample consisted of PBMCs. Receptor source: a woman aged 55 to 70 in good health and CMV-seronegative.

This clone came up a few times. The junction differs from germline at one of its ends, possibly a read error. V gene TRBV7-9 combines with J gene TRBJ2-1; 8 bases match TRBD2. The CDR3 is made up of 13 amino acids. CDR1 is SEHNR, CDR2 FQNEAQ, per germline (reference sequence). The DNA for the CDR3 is TGTTCCAGCAGCCCCCGGGGGGGGCATGAGCAGTTCTTC. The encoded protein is CSSSPRGGHEQFF.

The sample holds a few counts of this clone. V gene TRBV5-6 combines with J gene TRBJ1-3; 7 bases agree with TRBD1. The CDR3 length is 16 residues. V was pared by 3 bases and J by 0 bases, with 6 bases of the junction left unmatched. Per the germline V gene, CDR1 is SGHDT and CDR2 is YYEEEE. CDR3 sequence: CASSYDRASSGNTIYF. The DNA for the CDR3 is TGTGCCAGCAGCTACGACAGGGCCAGCTCTGGAAACACCATATATTTT.

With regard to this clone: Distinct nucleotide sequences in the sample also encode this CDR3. This CDR3 is CASSLDVAGVSEQFF. The CDR3, as DNA: TGTGCCAGCAGCTTAGATGTAGCGGGAGTATCTGAGCAGTTCTTC. The V call is TRBV7-6, the J call TRBJ2-1; 9 nucleotides agree with TRBD2. Germline CDR1 reads SGHVS; CDR2 reads FNYEAQ. The CDR3 is 15 amino acids. The J segment lost 9 bases and the V segment lost 1 base, leaving 7 bases of the junction unmatched.

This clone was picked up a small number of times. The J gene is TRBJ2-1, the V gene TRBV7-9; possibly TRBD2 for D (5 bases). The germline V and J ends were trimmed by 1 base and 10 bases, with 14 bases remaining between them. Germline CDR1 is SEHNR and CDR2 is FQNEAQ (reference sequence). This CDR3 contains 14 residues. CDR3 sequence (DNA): TGTGCCAGCAGCTTAGAAGGTAGCGCCGGGGAGCAGTTCTTC. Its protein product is CASSLEGSAGEQFF.

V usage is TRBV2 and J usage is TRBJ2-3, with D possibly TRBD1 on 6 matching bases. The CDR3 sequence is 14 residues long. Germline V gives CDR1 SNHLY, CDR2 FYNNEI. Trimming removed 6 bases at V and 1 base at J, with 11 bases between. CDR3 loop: CASSLQGRTDTQYF. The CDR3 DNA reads TGTGCCAGCAGCTTACAGGGCCGCACAGATACGCAGTATTTT.

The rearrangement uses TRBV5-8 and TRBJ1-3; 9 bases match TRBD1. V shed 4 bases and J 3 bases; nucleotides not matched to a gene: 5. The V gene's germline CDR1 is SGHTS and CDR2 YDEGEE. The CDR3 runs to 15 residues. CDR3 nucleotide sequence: TGTGCCAGCAGCCGAACAGGGGGCTATGGAAACACCATATATTTT. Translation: CASSRTGGYGNTIYF.

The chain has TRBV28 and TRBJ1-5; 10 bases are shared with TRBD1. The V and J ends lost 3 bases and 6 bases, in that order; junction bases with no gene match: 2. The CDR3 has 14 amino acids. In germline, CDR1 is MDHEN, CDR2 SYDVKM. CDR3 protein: CASSLTGGGQPQHF. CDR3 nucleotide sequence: TGTGCCAGCAGTTTGACAGGGGGCGGTCAGCCCCAGCATTTT.

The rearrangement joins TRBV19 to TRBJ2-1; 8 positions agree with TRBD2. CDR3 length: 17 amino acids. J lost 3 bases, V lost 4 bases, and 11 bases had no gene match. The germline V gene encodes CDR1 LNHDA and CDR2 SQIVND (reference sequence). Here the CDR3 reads CASSKGWLAGYYNEQFF. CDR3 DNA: TGTGCCAGTAGTAAAGGGTGGCTAGCGGGCTACTACAATGAGCAGTTCTTC.

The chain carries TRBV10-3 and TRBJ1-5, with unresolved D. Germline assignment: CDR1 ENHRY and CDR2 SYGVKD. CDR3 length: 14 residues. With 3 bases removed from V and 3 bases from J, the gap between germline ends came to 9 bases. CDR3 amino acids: CAISERRDNQPQHF. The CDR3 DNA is TGTGCCATCAGTGAAAGACGGGACAATCAGCCCCAGCATTTT.